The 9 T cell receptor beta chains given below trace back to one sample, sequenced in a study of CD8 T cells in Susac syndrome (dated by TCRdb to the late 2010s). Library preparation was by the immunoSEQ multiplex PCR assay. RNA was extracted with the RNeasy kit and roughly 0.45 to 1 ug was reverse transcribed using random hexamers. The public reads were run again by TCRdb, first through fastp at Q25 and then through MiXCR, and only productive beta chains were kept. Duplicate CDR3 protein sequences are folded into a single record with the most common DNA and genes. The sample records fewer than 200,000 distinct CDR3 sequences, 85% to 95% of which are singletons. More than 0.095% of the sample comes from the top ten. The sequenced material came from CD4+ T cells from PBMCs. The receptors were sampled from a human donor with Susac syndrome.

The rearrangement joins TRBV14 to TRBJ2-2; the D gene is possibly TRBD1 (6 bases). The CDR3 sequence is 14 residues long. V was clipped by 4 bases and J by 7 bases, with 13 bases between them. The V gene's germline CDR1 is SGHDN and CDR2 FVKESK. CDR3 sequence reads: CASSRQTGNGELFF. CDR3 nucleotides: TGTGCCAGCAGCCGACAAACAGGGAACGGGGAGCTGTTTTTT.

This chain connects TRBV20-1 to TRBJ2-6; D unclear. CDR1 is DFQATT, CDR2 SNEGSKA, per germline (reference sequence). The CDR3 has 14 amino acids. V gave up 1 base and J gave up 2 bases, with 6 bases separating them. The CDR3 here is CSARVVPGANVLTF. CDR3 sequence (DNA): TGCAGTGCTAGAGTTGTCCCTGGGGCCAACGTCCTGACTTTC.

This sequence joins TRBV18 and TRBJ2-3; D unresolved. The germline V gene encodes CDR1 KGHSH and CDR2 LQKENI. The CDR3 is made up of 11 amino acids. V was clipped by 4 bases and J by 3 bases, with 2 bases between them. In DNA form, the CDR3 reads TGTGCCAGCTCACAGACAGATACGCAGTATTTT. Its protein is CASSQTDTQYF.

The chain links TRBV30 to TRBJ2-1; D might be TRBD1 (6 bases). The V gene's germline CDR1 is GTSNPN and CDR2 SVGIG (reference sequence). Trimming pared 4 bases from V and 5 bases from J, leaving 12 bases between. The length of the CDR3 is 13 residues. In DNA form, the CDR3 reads TGTGCCTGGACCTACGGACAGAACAATGAGCAGTTCTTC. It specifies CAWTYGQNNEQFF.

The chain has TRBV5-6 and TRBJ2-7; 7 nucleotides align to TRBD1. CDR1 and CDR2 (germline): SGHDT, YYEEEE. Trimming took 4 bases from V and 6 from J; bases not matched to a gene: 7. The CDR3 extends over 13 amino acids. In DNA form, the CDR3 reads TGTGCCAGCAGCGCGCCCGACAGGGTCGAGCAGTACTTC. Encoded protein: CASSAPDRVEQYF. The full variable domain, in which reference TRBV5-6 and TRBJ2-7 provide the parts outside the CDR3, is DAGVTQSPTHLIKTRGQQVTLRCSPKSGHDTVSWYQQALGQGPQFIFQYYEEEERQRGNFPDRFSGHQFPNYSSELNVNALLLGDSALYLCASSAPDRVEQYFGPGTRLTVT.

The CDR3, as DNA: TGCAGTGCTAGACCAACGGGACCCAACACAGATACGCAGTATTTT. Translated, it gives CSARPTGPNTDTQYF. The chain couples TRBV20-1 to TRBJ2-3; either TRBD1 or TRBD2 may fit D (5 bases each). Germline V gene data show CDR1 as DFQATT and CDR2 as SNEGSKA (reference sequence). This CDR3 is built from 15 residues. Trimming removed 2 bases at V and 2 bases at J, with 14 bases between.

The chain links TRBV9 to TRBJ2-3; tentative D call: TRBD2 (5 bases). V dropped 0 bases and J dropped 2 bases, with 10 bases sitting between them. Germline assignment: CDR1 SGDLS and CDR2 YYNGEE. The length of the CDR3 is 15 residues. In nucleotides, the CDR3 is TGTGCCAGCAGCGTAGAAGGGAGACCCACAGATACGCAGTATTTT. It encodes CASSVEGRPTDTQYF.

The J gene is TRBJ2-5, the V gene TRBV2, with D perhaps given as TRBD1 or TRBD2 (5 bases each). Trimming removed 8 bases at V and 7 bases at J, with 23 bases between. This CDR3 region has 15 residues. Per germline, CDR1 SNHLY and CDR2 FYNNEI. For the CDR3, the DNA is TGTGCCAGCGACCGTGAGGACGGGGCATTTGGGACCCAGTACTTC. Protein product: CASDREDGAFGTQYF.

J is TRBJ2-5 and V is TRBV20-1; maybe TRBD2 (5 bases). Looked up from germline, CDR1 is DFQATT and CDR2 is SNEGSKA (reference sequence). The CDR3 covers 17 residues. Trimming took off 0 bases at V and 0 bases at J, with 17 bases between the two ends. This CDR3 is CSARDSVGIQYQETQYF. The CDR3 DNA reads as TGCAGTGCTAGAGATTCAGTCGGGATACAGTACCAAGAGACCCAGTACTTC.